This T cell receptor beta chain was documented in a study of T-cell memory formation after mild COVID-19. Study-level findings and limits: For contracting clones, CD4+ ones sat mainly in CM and EM, CD8+ in EMRA. Second-wave clones peaking on day 37 lacked confirmed SARS-CoV-2 specificity.

Turning to this clonotype: The antigen remains unidentified.

TCRdb analysed the 5' RACE reads with MiXCR anew, one entry per CDR3 protein. Seen here are more than 250,000 distinct CDR3 sequences, more than 15% observed once, and the top ten hold more than 20%. This receptor was identified in a man between 18 and 29 years old who had mild COVID-19 (a few samples of this study predate the infection). Cell type and time point are not known. The sequenced sample was PBMCs or a T cell subset sorted from them (not recorded which).

The CDR3 sequence: CASSPSRGGNQPQHF. CDR3 coding DNA: TGTGCCAGCAGCCCCTCACGCGGCGGCAATCAGCCCCAGCATTTT. V and J are TRBV5-6 and TRBJ1-5; no clear D gene. This CDR3 spans 15 amino acids. CDR1 is SGHDT and CDR2 is YYEEEE in the germline V gene. The germline V and J ends were trimmed by 4 bases and 2 bases, with 13 bases remaining between them.